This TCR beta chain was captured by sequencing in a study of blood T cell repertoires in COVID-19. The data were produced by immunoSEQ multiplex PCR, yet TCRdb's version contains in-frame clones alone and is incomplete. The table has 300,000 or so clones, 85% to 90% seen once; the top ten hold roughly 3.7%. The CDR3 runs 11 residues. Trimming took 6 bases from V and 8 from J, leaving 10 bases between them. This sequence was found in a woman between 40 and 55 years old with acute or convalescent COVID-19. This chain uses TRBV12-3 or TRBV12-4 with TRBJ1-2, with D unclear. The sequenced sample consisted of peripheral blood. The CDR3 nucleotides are TGTGCCAGCAGCCAACATGGCGGCTACACCTTC. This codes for CASSQHGGYTF.